The clone carrying this T cell receptor beta chain was counted a single time. Antigen unknown. The table came from immunoSEQ multiplex PCR; TCRdb's copy has only in-frame clones and leaves some out. The sample holds roughly 120,000 clones, less than 95% seen once. The data were taken from a study of graft-versus-host responses after intestinal transplantation. Study outcomes and limitations: There were GvH clones found in recipient marrow, and some of them appeared first in ileum or blood.

The germline gives CDR1 LNHDA, CDR2 SQIVND (reference sequence). The CDR3 runs 14 residues. V lost 5 bases to trimming and J lost 0 bases, with 10 bases between them. The V gene is TRBV19, the J gene TRBJ1-1, with D possibly matching TRBD1 (5 bases). Sequences were derived from unstimulated CD4+ T cells sorted from spleen or lymph node cells, sampled before intestinal transplant. The TCR sequence derives from a human donor who received an intestinal transplant. The CDR3 region has the DNA TGTGCCAGTAGTCAGGGTACAGTGAACACTGAAGCTTTCTTT. It is translated as CASSQGTVNTEAFF.